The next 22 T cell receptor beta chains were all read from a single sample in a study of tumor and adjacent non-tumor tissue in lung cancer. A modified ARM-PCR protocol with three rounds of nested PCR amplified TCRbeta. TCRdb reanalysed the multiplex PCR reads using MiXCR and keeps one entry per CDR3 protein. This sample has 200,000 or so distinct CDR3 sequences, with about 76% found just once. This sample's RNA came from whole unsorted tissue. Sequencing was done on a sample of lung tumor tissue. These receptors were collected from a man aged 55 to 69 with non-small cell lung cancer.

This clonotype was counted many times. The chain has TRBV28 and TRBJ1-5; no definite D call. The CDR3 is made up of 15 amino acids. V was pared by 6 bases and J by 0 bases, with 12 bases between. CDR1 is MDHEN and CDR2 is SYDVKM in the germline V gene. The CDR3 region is CASRRPGNSNQPQHF. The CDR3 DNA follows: TGTGCCAGCAGGAGGCCAGGAAATAGCAATCAGCCCCAGCATTTT.

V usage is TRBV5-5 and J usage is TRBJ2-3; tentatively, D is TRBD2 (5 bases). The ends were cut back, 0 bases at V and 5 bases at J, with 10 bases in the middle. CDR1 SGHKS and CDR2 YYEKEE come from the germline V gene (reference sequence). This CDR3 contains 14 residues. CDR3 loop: CASSLGVRVDTQYF. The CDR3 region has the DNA TGTGCCAGCAGCTTGGGAGTGAGGGTAGATACGCAGTATTTT.

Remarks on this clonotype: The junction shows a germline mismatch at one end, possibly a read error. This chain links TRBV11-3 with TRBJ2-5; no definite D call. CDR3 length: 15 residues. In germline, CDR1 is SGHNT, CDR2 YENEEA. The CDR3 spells CASSQDSWGRAPQYF. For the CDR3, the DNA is TGCGCCAGCAGCCAAGATTCCTGGGGTCGTGCTCCCCAGTACTTC.

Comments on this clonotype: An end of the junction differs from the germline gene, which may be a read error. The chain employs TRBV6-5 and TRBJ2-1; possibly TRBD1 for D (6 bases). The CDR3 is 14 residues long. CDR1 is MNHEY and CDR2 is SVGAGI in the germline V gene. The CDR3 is CASCYRALYNEKFF. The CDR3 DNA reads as TGTGCCAGCTGTTACAGGGCCCTCTACAATGAGAAGTTCTTC.

CDR3 nucleotide sequence: TGTGCCAGCAACCACGACCGGGGCGGGGAGCAGTACTTC. Translation gives CASNHDRGGEQYF. The chain combines TRBV5-6 with TRBJ2-7; D may correspond to TRBD1 or TRBD2 (5 bases each). Looked up from germline, CDR1 is SGHDT and CDR2 is YYEEEE. CDR3 size: 13 residues. Trimming pared 6 bases from V and 7 bases from J, leaving 17 bases between. Drawing the rest from reference TRBV5-6 and TRBJ2-7, the complete variable domain is DAGVTQSPTHLIKTRGQQVTLRCSPKSGHDTVSWYQQALGQGPQFIFQYYEEEERQRGNFPDRFSGHQFPNYSSELNVNALLLGDSALYLCASNHDRGGEQYFGPGTRLTVT.

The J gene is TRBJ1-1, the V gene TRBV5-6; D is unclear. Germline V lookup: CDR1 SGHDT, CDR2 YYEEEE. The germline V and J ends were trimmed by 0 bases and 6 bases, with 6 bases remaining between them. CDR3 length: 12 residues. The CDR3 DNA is TGTGCCAGCAGCTTGGCTCTGGCTGAAGCTTTCTTT. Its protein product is CASSLALAEAFF. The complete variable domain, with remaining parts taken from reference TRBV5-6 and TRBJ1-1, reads DAGVTQSPTHLIKTRGQQVTLRCSPKSGHDTVSWYQQALGQGPQFIFQYYEEEERQRGNFPDRFSGHQFPNYSSELNVNALLLGDSALYLCASSLALAEAFFGQGTRLTVV.

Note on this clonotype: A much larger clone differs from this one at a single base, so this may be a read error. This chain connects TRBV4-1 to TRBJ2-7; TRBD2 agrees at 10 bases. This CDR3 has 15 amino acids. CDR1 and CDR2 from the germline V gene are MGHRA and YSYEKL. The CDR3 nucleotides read TGCACCAGCAGCATTCGGGGGCTAGCGGGGGAAGAGCAGTACTTC. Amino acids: CTSSIRGLAGEEQYF.

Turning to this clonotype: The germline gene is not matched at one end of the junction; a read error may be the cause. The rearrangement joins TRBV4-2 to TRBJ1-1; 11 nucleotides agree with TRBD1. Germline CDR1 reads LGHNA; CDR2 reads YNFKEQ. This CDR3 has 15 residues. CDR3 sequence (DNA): TGTGCCAGCAGCCCAGAGGGACAGGGGGGAGGTAGAGTTGTCTTT. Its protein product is CASSPEGQGGGRVVF.

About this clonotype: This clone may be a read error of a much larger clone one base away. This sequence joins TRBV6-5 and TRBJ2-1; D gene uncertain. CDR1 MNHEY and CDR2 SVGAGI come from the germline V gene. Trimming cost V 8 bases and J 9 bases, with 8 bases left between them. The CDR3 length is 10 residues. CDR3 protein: CASPRIEQFF. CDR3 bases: TGTGCCAGCCCCAGAATTGAGCAGTTCTTC.

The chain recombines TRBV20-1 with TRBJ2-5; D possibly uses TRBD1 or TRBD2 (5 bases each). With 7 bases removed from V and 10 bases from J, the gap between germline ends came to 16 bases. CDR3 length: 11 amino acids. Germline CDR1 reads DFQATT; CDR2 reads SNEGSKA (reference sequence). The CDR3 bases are TGCAGTGTTAGGGATTTGGGGGTCCAGTACTTC. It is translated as CSVRDLGVQYF.

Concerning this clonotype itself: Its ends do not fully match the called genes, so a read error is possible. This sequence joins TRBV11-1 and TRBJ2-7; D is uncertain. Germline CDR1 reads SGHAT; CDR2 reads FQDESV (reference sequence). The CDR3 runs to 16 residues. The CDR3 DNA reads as TGTGCCAGCAGCTTAGCGGTTTGTGACAACTCCTACGAGCATTACTTC. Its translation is CASSLAVCDNSYEHYF. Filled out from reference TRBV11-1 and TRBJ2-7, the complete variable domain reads EAEVAQSPRYKITEKSQAVAFWCDPISGHATLYWYRQILGQGPELLVQFQDESVVDDSQLPKDRFSAERLKGVDSTLKIQPAELGDSAMYLCASSLAVCDNSYEHYFGPGTRLTVT.

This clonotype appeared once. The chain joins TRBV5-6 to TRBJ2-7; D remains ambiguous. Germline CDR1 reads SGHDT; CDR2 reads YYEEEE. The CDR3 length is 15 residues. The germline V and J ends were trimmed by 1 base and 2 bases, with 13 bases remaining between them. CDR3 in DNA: TGTGCCAGCAGCTTGAGTGAACATGTTACCTACGAGCAGTACTTC. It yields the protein CASSLSEHVTYEQYF.

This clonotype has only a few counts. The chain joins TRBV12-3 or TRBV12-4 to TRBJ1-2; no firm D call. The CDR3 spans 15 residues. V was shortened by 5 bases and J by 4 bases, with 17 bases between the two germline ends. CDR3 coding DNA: TGTGCCAGCAGTGCCCCCGGGAGGGAGGGCTATGGCTACACCTTC. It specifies CASSAPGREGYGYTF.

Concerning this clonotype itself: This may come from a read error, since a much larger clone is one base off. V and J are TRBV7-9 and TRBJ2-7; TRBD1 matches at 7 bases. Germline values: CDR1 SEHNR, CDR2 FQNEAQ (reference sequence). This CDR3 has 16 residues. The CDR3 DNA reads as TGTGTCAGCAGCTTTGCGAACTGGGACAGACCTTACGAGCAGTACTTC. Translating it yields CVSSFANWDRPYEQYF.

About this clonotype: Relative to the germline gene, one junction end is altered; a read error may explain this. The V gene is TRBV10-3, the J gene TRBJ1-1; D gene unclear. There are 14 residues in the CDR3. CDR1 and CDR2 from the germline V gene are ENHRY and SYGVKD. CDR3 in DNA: TGTGTCATCAGAGAGCCGGACGGGAACACTGAAGCTTTCTTT. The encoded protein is CVIREPDGNTEAFF.

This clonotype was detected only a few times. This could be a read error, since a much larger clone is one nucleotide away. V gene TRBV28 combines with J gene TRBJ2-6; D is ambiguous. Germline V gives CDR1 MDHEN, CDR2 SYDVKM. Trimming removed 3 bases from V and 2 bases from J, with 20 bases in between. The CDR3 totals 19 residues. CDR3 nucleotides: TGTGCCAGCAGTTTTCCCCTTCTGAGTCAGGTGGCTGGGGCCAACGTCCTGACTTTC. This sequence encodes CASSFPLLSQVAGANVLTF.

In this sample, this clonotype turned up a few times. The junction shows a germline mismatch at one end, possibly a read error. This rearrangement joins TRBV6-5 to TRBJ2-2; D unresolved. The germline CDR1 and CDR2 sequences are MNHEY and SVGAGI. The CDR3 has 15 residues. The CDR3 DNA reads TGTGCCAGTAGTTACCGGGCAGCCTACTCCGGGGAGCTGTTTTTT. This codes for CASSYRAAYSGELFF.

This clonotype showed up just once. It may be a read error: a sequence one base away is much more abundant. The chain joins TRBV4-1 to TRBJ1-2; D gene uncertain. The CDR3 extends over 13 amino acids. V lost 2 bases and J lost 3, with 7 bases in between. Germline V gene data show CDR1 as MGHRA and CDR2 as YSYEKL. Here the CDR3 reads CASSQSTDYGYTF. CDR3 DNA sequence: TGCGCCAGCAGCCAATCAACCGACTATGGCTACACCTTC.

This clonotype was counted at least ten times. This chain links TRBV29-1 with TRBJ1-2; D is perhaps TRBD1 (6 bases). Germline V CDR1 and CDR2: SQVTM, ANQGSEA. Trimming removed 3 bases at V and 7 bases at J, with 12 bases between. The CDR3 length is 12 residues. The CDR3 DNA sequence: TGCAGCGTTGACAGGGGATTACGTGGCTACACCTTC. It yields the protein CSVDRGLRGYTF.

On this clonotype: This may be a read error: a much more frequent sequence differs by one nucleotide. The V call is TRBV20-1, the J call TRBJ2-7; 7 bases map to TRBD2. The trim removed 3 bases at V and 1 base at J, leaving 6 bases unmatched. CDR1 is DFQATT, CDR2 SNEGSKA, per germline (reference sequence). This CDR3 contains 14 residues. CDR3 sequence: CSASPGLQSYEQYF. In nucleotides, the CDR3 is TGCAGTGCTAGTCCGGGACTACAATCCTACGAGCAGTACTTC.

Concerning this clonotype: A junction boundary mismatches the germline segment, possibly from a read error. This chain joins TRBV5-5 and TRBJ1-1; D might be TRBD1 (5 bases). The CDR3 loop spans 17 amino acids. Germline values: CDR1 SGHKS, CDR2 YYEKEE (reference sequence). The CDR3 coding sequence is TGTGTCAGCAACCTGGCTGATTTGGGGCAGTTCCCCTCTGAAGTTTTCTTT. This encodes CVSNLADLGQFPSEVFF.

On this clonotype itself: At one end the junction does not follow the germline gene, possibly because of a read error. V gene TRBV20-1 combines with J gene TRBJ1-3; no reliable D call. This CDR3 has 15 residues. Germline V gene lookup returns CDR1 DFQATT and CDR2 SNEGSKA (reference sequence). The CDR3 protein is CSTRAWRSSGNTIYF. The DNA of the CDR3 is TGCAGTACTAGGGCCTGGAGGAGCTCTGGGAACACCATATATTTT.